The 21 T cell receptor beta chains given below trace back to one sample, sequenced in a study of cytomegalovirus exposure and HLA in healthy donors. Both 60 Vbeta primers and 13 Jbeta primers went into the PCR. Clones were sequenced by immunoSEQ multiplex PCR, and TCRdb holds only the in-frame ones, with some missing. The repertoire includes about 130,000 clones, more than 15% of them detected once, and less than 3.5% sits in the top ten. The material sequenced was PBMCs. Every receptor here comes from a female donor in good health and CMV-seropositive.

This clone has only a few counts. In DNA form, the CDR3 reads TGTGCCAGCAGCTGGGCCACAGGGAATAATTCACCCCTCCACTTT. Amino acid sequence: CASSWATGNNSPLHF. V is TRBV7-2 and J is TRBJ1-6; tentatively, D is TRBD1 (6 bases). Germline V gene sequence: CDR1 SGHTA, CDR2 FQGNSA. CDR3 size: 15 residues. The V end was cut by 4 bases, the J end by 5 bases, with 12 bases between.

The CDR3 DNA reads as TGTGCCAGCAGCAATTCGGCCCCAGGGGTACAGACCCAGTACTTC. It translates to CASSNSAPGVQTQYF. This chain connects TRBV7-7 to TRBJ2-5; possibly TRBD1 for D (6 bases). Trimming removed 5 bases from V and 6 bases from J, with 19 bases in between. Looked up from germline, CDR1 is SSHAT and CDR2 is FNYEAQ (reference sequence). This CDR3 region has 15 residues.

Only a few counts were recorded for this clone. The rearrangement joins TRBV7-9 to TRBJ1-2, with TRBD1 matching over 11 bases. The CDR3 is 17 amino acids. Germline V gene lookup returns CDR1 SEHNR and CDR2 FQNEAQ (reference sequence). Unmatched junction bases numbered 7, after V lost 1 base and J lost 3 bases. DNA of the CDR3: TGTGCCAGCAGCTTAGAAATCGGGACAGGGGGTTACTATGGCTACACCTTC. This codes for CASSLEIGTGGYYGYTF.

The chain couples TRBV30 to TRBJ1-2, with a weak D call TRBD1 (5 bases). The CDR3 sequence is 14 residues long. V lost 0 bases to trimming and J lost 6 bases, with 14 bases between them. CDR1 and CDR2 (germline): GTSNPN, SVGIG (reference sequence). In DNA form, the CDR3 reads TGTGCCTGGAGTGTACCAGGGCAGTATAATGGCTACACCTTC. It specifies CAWSVPGQYNGYTF.

This clone was observed a few times. The genes are TRBV7-3 and TRBJ1-2; 9 positions match TRBD1. The CDR3 loop spans 14 amino acids. From germline, CDR1 is SGHTA and CDR2 FQGTGA. The CDR3 DNA reads as TGTGCTTGCCCCCGGGACAGGGAGAATTATGGCTACACCTTC. This gives the protein CACPRDRENYGYTF.

CDR3 nucleotide sequence: TGCAGCGTTGCCTCGGCGCGGGGAGCCTACGAGCAGTACTTC. Translating gives CSVASARGAYEQYF. This chain connects TRBV29-1 to TRBJ2-5; D might be TRBD2 (6 bases). Matching the DNA end better, TRBJ2-7 makes the J call doubtful. Germline V gene sequence: CDR1 SQVTM, CDR2 ANQGSEA. This CDR3 has 14 amino acids.

This clone has a handful of counts. The chain recombines TRBV28 with TRBJ2-3; 12 bases are shared with TRBD2. CDR3 length: 16 amino acids. CDR1 and CDR2 from the germline V gene are MDHEN and SYDVKM. Trimming at V came to 6 bases and at J to 3 bases, leaving 7 bases not matched to a gene. The CDR3, as DNA: TGTGCCAGCAGACCCACTAGCGGGAGGATAACAGATACGCAGTATTTT. This encodes CASRPTSGRITDTQYF.

The rearrangement uses TRBV29-1 and TRBJ1-4; the D gene is possibly TRBD1 (6 bases). V was trimmed by 4 bases and J by 8 bases, leaving 14 bases between them. Germline assignment: CDR1 SQVTM and CDR2 ANQGSEA. This CDR3 comprises 13 residues. The CDR3 region has the DNA TGCAGCGTTGTCGAGGGGGTCTGGGAAAAACTGTTTTTT. The encoded protein is CSVVEGVWEKLFF.

The J gene is TRBJ2-1, the V gene TRBV29-1; 7 nucleotides agree with TRBD2. The V gene end was trimmed by 2 bases and the J gene end by 3 bases; junction bases not matched to a gene: 10. CDR1 SQVTM and CDR2 ANQGSEA come from the germline V gene. CDR3 length: 16 amino acids. The CDR3 DNA sequence: TGCAGCGTTGAATTCCATCTAGCGGCATTCTACAATGAGCAGTTCTTC. Amino acids: CSVEFHLAAFYNEQFF.

The sample holds a few counts of this clone. V gene TRBV27 combines with J gene TRBJ1-2, with D perhaps matching TRBD1 (6 bases). The CDR3 covers 14 residues. The germline CDR1 and CDR2 sequences are MNHEY and SMNVEV (reference sequence). Trimming pared 5 bases from V and 8 bases from J, leaving 18 bases between. The CDR3 protein is CASSATTGFGGYTF. CDR3 sequence (DNA): TGTGCCAGCAGTGCGACCACAGGGTTCGGGGGCTACACCTTC.

The rearrangement joins TRBV28 to TRBJ1-1; D is possibly TRBD1 (6 bases). From germline, CDR1 is MDHEN and CDR2 SYDVKM. Deletions cut 5 bases from V and 5 bases from J, with 12 bases between. CDR3 size: 13 residues. CDR3 sequence: CASSPGHITEAFF. The CDR3 nucleotides read TGTGCCAGCAGTCCGGGACACATAACTGAAGCTTTCTTT.

The CDR3 nucleotides read TGTGCCAGTAGTCTGACAGGGTGGAGCACAGATACGCAGTATTTT. Translating it yields CASSLTGWSTDTQYF. J is TRBJ2-3 and V is TRBV19; 7 bases line up with TRBD1. This CDR3 is built from 15 residues. The V gene's germline CDR1 is LNHDA and CDR2 SQIVND (reference sequence). V gave up 5 bases and J gave up 0 bases; unmatched junction bases: 5.

This clone has just a few counts. Its ends do not fully match the called genes, so a read error is possible. This chain uses TRBV7-7 with TRBJ2-5, with D perhaps TRBD2 (6 bases). CDR1 is SSHAT, CDR2 FNYEAQ, per germline (reference sequence). The CDR3 has 16 residues. CDR3 sequence (DNA): TGTGCTAGCAGCTTCTTAGGTGGAGGGGCTCAAGAGACCCAGTACTTC. Its translation is CASSFLGGGAQETQYF.

This chain uses TRBV30 with TRBJ2-3, with 12 nucleotides matching TRBD2. Germline V gene sequence: CDR1 GTSNPN, CDR2 SVGIG (reference sequence). The CDR3 runs to 19 residues. J gave up 2 bases and V 4 bases, and 16 bases lay outside the gene matches. CDR3 region: CAWIGPSGGAHVSTDTQYF. The CDR3 coding sequence is TGTGCCTGGATTGGGCCTAGCGGGGGGGCCCACGTCTCCACAGATACGCAGTATTTT.

V gene TRBV21-1 combines with J gene TRBJ2-5; TRBD1, the table's D call, was not compared with the DNA. TRBV21-1 is recorded as a pseudogene. This CDR3 region has 14 residues. The CDR3 nucleotides read TGTGCCAGCAGCAGAGGACAGAGGCGGGAGACCCAGTACTTC. This translates into CASSRGQRRETQYF.

The chain uses TRBV5-4 and TRBJ2-7; D remains ambiguous. The CDR3 has 11 amino acids. Trimming left V 4 bases short and J 2 bases short, with 4 bases between. CDR1 is SGHNT, CDR2 YYREEE, per germline (reference sequence). The CDR3 DNA is TGTGCCAGCAGCCGCGCCTACGAGCAGTACTTC. Its protein product is CASSRAYEQYF.

This clone was counted between two and nine times. The gene calls are TRBV7-2 and TRBJ1-5; unclear D gene. V lost 2 bases and J lost 1, with 9 bases in between. The germline V gene encodes CDR1 SGHTA and CDR2 FQGNSA. This CDR3 spans 15 amino acids. The CDR3 nucleotides are TGTGCCAGCAGCTTAATGTCAGGCAGCAATCAGCCCCAGCATTTT. It yields the protein CASSLMSGSNQPQHF. Using reference TRBV7-2 and TRBJ1-5 for the parts outside the CDR3, the full variable domain is GAGVSQSPSNKVTEKGKDVELRCDPISGHTALYWYRQSLGQGLEFLIYFQGNSAPDKSGLPSDRFSAERTGGSVSTLTIQRTQQEDSAVYLCASSLMSGSNQPQHFGDGTRLSIL.

This clone was found a few times. This chain joins TRBV4-2 and TRBJ2-7; TRBD2 might be the D (5 bases). The V end lost 1 base, the J end lost 3 bases, and 19 bases lay between the germline ends. The germline CDR1 and CDR2 sequences are LGHNA and YNFKEQ. This CDR3 region has 17 residues. The CDR3 DNA sequence: TGTGCCAGCAGCCAAGCCCACCTCGGAGGCCTCCTCTACGAGCAGTACTTC. Amino acid sequence: CASSQAHLGGLLYEQYF.

This clone has just a few counts. The rearrangement uses TRBV4-3 and TRBJ1-1; D gene uncertain. Trimming cost V 1 base and J 0 bases, with 9 bases left between them. In germline, CDR1 is LGHNA, CDR2 YSLEER. CDR3 length: 15 residues. Here the CDR3 reads CASSQGSPVNTEAFF. As DNA, the CDR3 is TGCGCCAGCAGCCAAGGTTCTCCGGTGAACACTGAAGCTTTCTTT.

This clone was found a few times. The chain couples TRBV7-2 to TRBJ2-1; possible D gene TRBD2, 5 bases. The CDR3 loop spans 15 amino acids. Germline V lookup: CDR1 SGHTA, CDR2 FQGNSA. Between the trimmed V and J ends, which lost 5 bases and 5 bases, there was a span of 16 bases. The CDR3 DNA sequence: TGTGCCAGCAGCCAGACCGAGGGCCGAAACAATGAGCAGTTCTTC. This encodes CASSQTEGRNNEQFF.

A few counts support this clone. This rearrangement joins TRBV5-4 to TRBJ1-2; 7 bases agree with TRBD1. Germline CDR1 SGHNT, CDR2 YYREEE (reference sequence). The length of the CDR3 is 14 residues. V lost 0 bases, J lost 7 bases, and 6 bases stayed unmatched. CDR3 region: CASSLDSGGTGYTF. CDR3 bases: TGTGCCAGCAGCTTGGACTCAGGGGGGACTGGCTACACCTTC.